The rows below give T cell receptor beta chains drawn from one sample of a study of persistence of HIV-infected CD4 T cells. Measured with immunoSEQ multiplex PCR; TCRdb has only the in-frame clones, and not every one. The sample yields some 49,000 clones, around 89% seen once. Their specific antigens are unknown. Material: CD4+ T cells sorted from PBMCs after approximately 20-hour stimulation, obtained from a patient who received antiretroviral therapy. These receptor sequences come from an adult woman with HIV who was CMV-seropositive. The CDR3 runs from the conserved cysteine through the conserved F or W. D genes are given only for firm matches. Some rows mark clone size as missing; the rest say once, few, many or name a class of expanded clone.

V: TRBV7-2
J: TRBJ2-7
size: -
D: -
CDR3: CASSLGGFSYEQYF
DNA: TGTGCCAGCAGCTTAGGGGGGTTTTCCTACGAGCAGTACTTC

V: TRBV18
J: TRBJ1-1
size: -
D: -
CDR3: CASSPQGNTEAFF
DNA: TGTGCCAGCTCACCCCAGGGGAACACTGAAGCTTTCTTT

V: TRBV14
J: TRBJ2-1
size: -
D: TRBD2
CDR3: CASSQAGRLAGFDEQFF
DNA: TGTGCCAGCAGCCAAGCCGGTAGGCTAGCGGGTTTCGATGAGCAGTTCTTC

V: TRBV11-2
J: TRBJ2-1
size: -
D: TRBD2
CDR3: CASSPPRGRGNNEQFF
DNA: TGTGCCAGCAGCCCCCCCCGGGGGAGGGGCAACAATGAGCAGTTCTTC

V: TRBV10-1
J: TRBJ1-2
size: -
D: TRBD1
CDR3: CASSEGTDYGYTF
DNA: TGCGCCAGCAGTGAGGGGACAGACTATGGCTACACCTTT

V: TRBV29-1
J: TRBJ1-5
size: -
D: -
CDR3: CSVQTGTGNQPQHF
DNA: TGCAGCGTTCAGACCGGGACCGGTAATCAGCCCCAGCATTTT

V: TRBV7-2
J: TRBJ1-1
size: -
D: TRBD1
CDR3: CASSLRQGTEAFF
DNA: TGTGCCAGCAGCTTAAGACAGGGCACTGAAGCTTTCTTT

V: TRBV6-1
J: TRBJ1-5
size: -
D: TRBD1
CDR3: CASGGQGNSNQPQHF
DNA: TGTGCCAGCGGGGGACAGGGTAATAGCAATCAGCCCCAGCATTTT

V: TRBV5-1
J: TRBJ1-3
size: -
D: -
CDR3: CASSLGGSSGNTIYF
DNA: TGCGCCAGCAGCTTGGGGGGAAGCTCTGGAAACACCATATATTTT

V: TRBV27
J: TRBJ1-2
size: -
D: -
CDR3: CASSFNGYGTYGYTF
DNA: TGTGCCAGCAGTTTCAACGGGTACGGGACCTATGGCTACACCTTC

V: TRBV19
J: TRBJ1-5
size: -
D: -
CDR3: CASKWGATSNQPQHF
DNA: TGTGCCAGTAAGTGGGGGGCTACGAGCAATCAGCCCCAGCATTTT

V: TRBV5-5
J: TRBJ1-4
size: -
D: -
CDR3: CASSSQVPRATNEKLFF
DNA: TGTGCCAGCAGCTCTCAGGTTCCCCGTGCAACTAATGAAAAACTGTTTTTT

V: TRBV2
J: TRBJ2-5
size: -
D: TRBD2
CDR3: CASRETGGRETQYF
DNA: TGTGCCAGCAGGGAAACGGGGGGGAGGGAGACCCAGTACTTC

V: TRBV7-8
J: TRBJ1-1
size: -
D: TRBD1
CDR3: CASSSYGTGGGGTEAFF
DNA: TGTGCCAGCAGCTCATACGGGACAGGGGGCGGGGGCACTGAAGCTTTCTTT

V: TRBV20-1
J: TRBJ2-5
size: -
D: -
CDR3: CSAIGETQYF
DNA: TGCAGTGCCATCGGAGAGACCCAGTACTTC

V: TRBV11-2
J: TRBJ2-1
size: -
D: TRBD2
CDR3: CASSLRRTSGGSYNEQFF
DNA: TGTGCCAGCAGCTTAAGGCGAACTAGCGGAGGCTCCTACAATGAGCAGTTCTTC

V: TRBV29-1
J: TRBJ1-2
size: -
D: TRBD1
CDR3: CSATGVDGYTF
DNA: TGCAGCGCGACAGGGGTGGATGGCTACACCTTC

V: TRBV3-1/TRBV3-2
J: TRBJ2-1
size: -
D: -
CDR3: CASSQTNEQFF
DNA: TGTGCCAGCAGCCAGACCAATGAGCAGTTCTTC

V: TRBV19
J: TRBJ1-1
size: -
D: -
CDR3: CASSIQQGNTEAFF
DNA: TGTGCCAGTAGTATACAACAGGGGAACACTGAAGCTTTCTTT

V: TRBV3-1/TRBV3-2
J: TRBJ1-2
size: -
D: TRBD1
CDR3: CASSSTGRGYTF
DNA: TGTGCCAGCAGCTCGACAGGGCGCGGCTACACCTTC

V: TRBV30
J: TRBJ1-2
size: -
D: -
CDR3: CAWSNRRANYGYTF
DNA: TGTGCCTGGAGTAACCGCCGAGCTAACTATGGCTACACCTTC

V: TRBV5-1
J: TRBJ2-2
size: -
D: TRBD1
CDR3: CASSIGQGITGELFF
DNA: TGCGCCAGCAGCATTGGACAGGGGATCACCGGGGAGCTGTTTTTT

V: TRBV6-1
J: TRBJ2-4
size: -
D: -
CDR3: CASSEPGLGIQYF
DNA: TGTGCCAGCAGTGAACCCGGGTTGGGGATTCAGTACTTC

V: TRBV5-1
J: TRBJ1-2
size: once
D: -
CDR3: CASSLGGGNYGYTF
DNA: TGCGCCAGCAGCTTGGGGGGCGGAAACTATGGCTACACCTTC

V: TRBV6-5
J: TRBJ2-5
size: few
D: TRBD2
CDR3: CASAPGGAGQETQYF
DNA: TGTGCCAGCGCACCCGGGGGGGCAGGGCAAGAGACCCAGTACTTC

V: TRBV28
J: TRBJ2-7
size: -
D: -
CDR3: CASISSYEQYF
DNA: TGTGCCAGCATAAGTTCCTACGAGCAGTACTTC

V: TRBV3-1/TRBV3-2
J: TRBJ2-3
size: -
D: -
CDR3: CASSPGERATDTQYF
DNA: TGTGCCAGCAGCCCAGGGGAGCGGGCCACAGATACGCAGTATTTT

V: TRBV30
J: TRBJ2-7
size: -
D: -
CDR3: CAWRVDCWYEQYF
DNA: TGTGCCTGGAGAGTGGACTGCTGGTACGAGCAGTACTTC

V: TRBV3-1/TRBV3-2
J: TRBJ2-3
size: -
D: TRBD1
CDR3: CASSQDLTGLADTQYF
DNA: TGTGCCAGCAGCCAAGATCTGACAGGGTTAGCAGATACGCAGTATTTT

V: TRBV9
J: TRBJ2-3
size: once
D: TRBD2
CDR3: CASSVASGGADTQYF
DNA: TGTGCCAGCAGCGTAGCTAGCGGGGGGGCAGATACGCAGTATTTT

V: TRBV7-2
J: TRBJ1-1
size: -
D: -
CDR3: CASSLVGRTLNTEAFF
DNA: TGTGCCAGCAGCTTAGTAGGCAGAACCTTGAACACTGAAGCTTTCTTT

V: TRBV19
J: TRBJ2-3
size: -
D: TRBD1
CDR3: CASGTGSTDTQYF
DNA: TGTGCCAGTGGGACAGGGAGCACAGATACGCAGTATTTT

V: TRBV11-3
J: TRBJ2-2
size: -
D: -
CDR3: CASSYIRTENTGELFF
DNA: TGTGCCAGCAGCTATATCAGGACAGAGAACACCGGGGAGCTGTTTTTT

V: TRBV6-2/TRBV6-3
J: TRBJ2-5
size: -
D: TRBD1
CDR3: CASSIPTGGVSETQYF
DNA: TGTGCCAGCAGTATCCCGACAGGGGGTGTGAGTGAGACCCAGTACTTC

V: TRBV7-9
J: TRBJ2-7
size: once
D: TRBD1
CDR3: CASSLPQGARRNEQYF
DNA: TGTGCCAGCAGCCTACCTCAGGGGGCAAGAAGAAACGAGCAGTACTTC

V: TRBV19
J: TRBJ2-6
size: -
D: -
CDR3: CASSMTRPRANVLTF
DNA: TGTGCCAGTAGTATGACGCGTCCTAGGGCCAACGTCCTGACTTTC

V: TRBV28
J: TRBJ1-1
size: -
D: -
CDR3: CASISGDMNTEAFF
DNA: TGTGCCAGCATCTCGGGAGACATGAACACTGAAGCTTTCTTT

V: TRBV5-1
J: TRBJ2-5
size: -
D: -
CDR3: CASSLYSQETQYF
DNA: TGCGCCAGCAGCTTGTACAGTCAAGAGACCCAGTACTTC

V: TRBV19
J: TRBJ2-5
size: -
D: -
CDR3: CASSIGGRSAYQETQYF
DNA: TGTGCCAGTAGTATAGGGGGCAGGTCTGCCTACCAAGAGACCCAGTACTTC

V: TRBV28
J: TRBJ1-2
size: -
D: TRBD1
CDR3: CASTPQGLYGYTF
DNA: TGTGCCAGCACACCACAGGGGCTCTATGGCTACACCTTC

V: TRBV27
J: TRBJ2-7
size: -
D: -
CDR3: CATRSAAAGFYEQYF
DNA: TGTGCCACCAGGTCCGCCGCGGCGGGGTTTTACGAGCAGTACTTC